One and the same sample provided the 21 T cell receptor beta chains below, sequenced in a study of OX40 agonist ivuxolimab in advanced cancers. Sequencing used immunoSEQ multiplex PCR; TCRdb keeps in-frame clones, though not all of them. Of about 94,000 clones in the sample, roughly 95% were seen once. This sample comprised CD4+ or CD8+ T cells sorted from blood, obtained in a trial of the OX40 agonist ivuxolimab. Receptor source: an adult with an advanced solid tumor such as melanoma, head and neck, liver or kidney cancer.

The chain combines TRBV7-9 with TRBJ1-3; D call uncertain. V lost 0 bases and J lost 2, with 11 bases in between. CDR1 is SEHNR, CDR2 FQNEAQ, per germline (reference sequence). The CDR3 sequence is 16 residues long. CDR3 sequence (DNA): TGTGCCAGCAGCTTAGCATCCTGGGCCACTGGAAACACCATATATTTT. Translated, it gives CASSLASWATGNTIYF.

The chain couples TRBV19 to TRBJ1-2; D is unresolved. Per germline, CDR1 LNHDA and CDR2 SQIVND (reference sequence). The germline V and J ends were trimmed by 3 bases and 4 bases, with 12 bases remaining between them. This CDR3 comprises 14 residues. Written as DNA, the CDR3 is TGTGCCAGTAGTATTGTGGTAAGACCCTATGGCTACACCTTC. This gives the protein CASSIVVRPYGYTF. Looking up the rest from reference TRBV19 and TRBJ1-2 gives the full variable domain: DGGITQSPKYLFRKEGQNVTLSCEQNLNHDAMYWYRQDPGQGLRLIYYSQIVNDFQKGDIAEGYSVSREKKESFPLTVTSAQKNPTAFYLCASSIVVRPYGYTFGSGTRLTVV.

The rearrangement joins TRBV10-3 to TRBJ2-6, with a weak D call TRBD1 (6 bases). V lost 4 bases, J lost 2 bases, and 12 bases lay in between. Germline CDR1 ENHRY, CDR2 SYGVKD. This CDR3 comprises 16 residues. CDR3 DNA sequence: TGTGCCATCAGTGGAGGGACACCTACTGGGGCCAACGTCCTGACTTTC. It specifies CAISGGTPTGANVLTF.

V is TRBV6-5 and J is TRBJ1-2; D gene unclear. Between the trimmed V and J ends, which lost 7 bases and 6 bases, there was a span of 12 bases. Germline V CDR1 and CDR2: MNHEY, SVGAGI. The CDR3 length is 12 residues. CDR3 DNA sequence: TGTGCCAGCAACCCTACTCGTAATGGCTACACCTTC. This codes for CASNPTRNGYTF.

This chain connects TRBV7-2 to TRBJ2-7, with D possibly matching TRBD2 (6 bases). The germline gives CDR1 SGHTA, CDR2 FQGNSA. V lost 5 bases to trimming and J lost 4 bases, with 18 bases between them. This CDR3 region has 15 residues. CDR3 in amino acids: CASSLGDGGLYEQYF. The DNA of the CDR3 is TGTGCCAGCAGCCTAGGGGACGGGGGTTTGTACGAGCAGTACTTC.

The gene calls are TRBV7-2 and TRBJ2-5; tentative D call: TRBD2 (5 bases). This CDR3 contains 15 residues. Per germline, CDR1 SGHTA and CDR2 FQGNSA. Deletions cut 1 base from V and 0 bases from J, with 9 bases between. In DNA form, the CDR3 reads TGTGCCAGCAGCTTAGGAGGGTCGTACCAAGAGACCCAGTACTTC. It is translated as CASSLGGSYQETQYF.

This CDR3 is CASSLNIDNYGYTF. CDR3 sequence (DNA): TGTGCCAGCAGCTTAAACATAGATAACTATGGCTACACCTTC. J is TRBJ1-2 and V is TRBV7-2; D unresolved. Per the germline V gene, CDR1 is SGHTA and CDR2 is FQGNSA. Trimming pared 2 bases from V and 1 base from J, leaving 8 bases between. There are 14 residues in the CDR3.

This clone was seen a single time. The CDR3 sequence is CASSAPGLFNEQFF. CDR3 bases: TGTGCCAGCAGCGCCCCGGGACTTTTTAATGAGCAGTTCTTC. The chain joins TRBV7-3 to TRBJ2-1; the D gene is possibly TRBD2 (6 bases). The CDR3 spans 14 residues. The V end was cut by 5 bases, the J end by 7 bases, with 15 bases between. Germline values: CDR1 SGHTA, CDR2 FQGTGA.

The sample holds one count of this clone. The chain recombines TRBV6-4 with TRBJ2-2, with 14 bases that match TRBD2. Unmatched junction bases numbered 5, after V lost 0 bases and J lost 5 bases. This CDR3 has 18 residues. Germline CDR1 MRHNA, CDR2 SNTAGT. CDR3 protein: CASSDSMTSGRDTGELFF. The CDR3 bases are TGTGCCAGCAGTGACTCAATGACTAGCGGGAGGGATACCGGGGAGCTGTTTTTT.

This clone was seen only once. The chain carries TRBV2 and TRBJ2-4; the match to TRBD1 covers 7 bases. CDR1 and CDR2 from the germline V gene are SNHLY and FYNNEI. V dropped 5 bases and J dropped 4; count of bases not matched to a gene: 2. The CDR3 loop spans 13 amino acids. CDR3 amino acids: CASSTGDKNIQYF. The CDR3 coding sequence is TGTGCCAGCAGTACAGGGGATAAAAACATTCAGTACTTC.

This chain uses TRBV4-2 with TRBJ2-3; no clear D gene. The germline gives CDR1 LGHNA, CDR2 YNFKEQ. The CDR3 is 15 amino acids. V was clipped by 0 bases and J by 6 bases, with 13 bases between them. The CDR3: CASSQDELSHDTQYF. The CDR3 region has the DNA TGTGCCAGCAGCCAAGATGAACTATCGCATGATACGCAGTATTTT.

This clone occurred once. This chain joins TRBV6-1 and TRBJ1-1, with TRBD1 matching 8 bases. CDR3 size: 15 residues. Germline loops: CDR1 MNHNS, CDR2 SASEGT. V was clipped by 4 bases and J by 1 base; unmatched bases: 5. CDR3 DNA: TGTGCCAGCAGTGCGCAGGGGGCGCCGAACACTGAAGCTTTCTTT. It specifies CASSAQGAPNTEAFF.

This chain joins TRBV7-2 and TRBJ1-5; D remains unclear. The CDR3 length is 12 residues. Trimming took 4 bases from V and 4 from J, leaving 5 bases between them. The V gene's germline CDR1 is SGHTA and CDR2 FQGNSA. CDR3: CASSYPNQPQHF. In DNA, the CDR3 is TGTGCCAGCAGCTACCCGAATCAGCCCCAGCATTTT.

The chain couples TRBV13 to TRBJ2-7; D is unresolved. The V gene lost 5 bases and the J gene lost 3 bases, with 8 bases spanning the gap. Germline V gene data show CDR1 as PRHDT and CDR2 as FYEKMQ (reference sequence). The CDR3 runs to 12 residues. The CDR3 DNA sequence: TGTGCCAGCAGCCCGGACCGCTACGAGCAGTACTTC. Encoded protein: CASSPDRYEQYF.

The CDR3 spells CASSQSQSSNYGYTF. DNA for the CDR3: TGTGCCAGCAGCCAATCTCAGAGCTCTAACTATGGCTACACCTTC. This rearrangement joins TRBV4-2 to TRBJ1-2; D not resolved. The CDR3 contains 15 residues. The V end was cut by 2 bases, the J end by 0 bases, with 10 bases between. In germline, CDR1 is LGHNA, CDR2 YNFKEQ.

In this sample, this clone turned up a few times. The chain is built from TRBV5-1 and TRBJ2-1; tentatively, D is TRBD2 (6 bases). Germline CDR1 SGHRS, CDR2 YFSETQ. Trimming removed 1 base at V and 2 bases at J, with 10 bases between. The CDR3 consists of 15 residues. CDR3 in DNA: TGCGCCAGCAGCTTGTTAGCGGACCCCTACAATGAGCAGTTCTTC. Translation: CASSLLADPYNEQFF. Full variable domain (remainder filled in from reference TRBV5-1 and TRBJ2-1): KAGVTQTPRYLIKTRGQQVTLSCSPISGHRSVSWYQQTPGQGLQFLFEYFSETQRNKGNFPGRFSGRQFSNSRSEMNVSTLELGDSALYLCASSLLADPYNEQFFGPGTRLTVL.

Remarks on this clone: The sample contains more than one DNA sequence encoding this CDR3. V is TRBV28 and J is TRBJ1-1; D not resolved. Germline CDR1 MDHEN, CDR2 SYDVKM. The CDR3 runs to 11 residues. Deletions cut 3 bases from V and 5 bases from J, with 4 bases between. Here the CDR3 reads CASSLFTEAFF. CDR3 in DNA: TGTGCCAGCAGTTTGTTTACTGAAGCTTTCTTT.

This sequence joins TRBV7-2 and TRBJ1-1; weak D call: TRBD1 (5 bases). The CDR3 extends over 14 amino acids. The V gene lost 1 base and the J gene lost 4 bases, with 10 bases spanning the gap. Germline lookup yields CDR1 SGHTA and CDR2 FQGNSA. Written as DNA, the CDR3 is TGTGCCAGCAGCTTAGTGCCAGGGAGCACTGAAGCTTTCTTT. The encoded protein is CASSLVPGSTEAFF.

CDR3 loop: CASSLASVRANTEAFF. The CDR3 DNA reads TGCGCCAGCAGCTTGGCTTCGGTCAGAGCGAACACTGAAGCTTTCTTT. The V and J genes are TRBV5-1 and TRBJ1-1, with D uncertain. Germline V gene data show CDR1 as SGHRS and CDR2 as YFSETQ. The V end lost 0 bases, the J end lost 1 base, and 13 bases lay between the germline ends. The CDR3 has 16 residues.

This clone was detected once. V and J are TRBV30 and TRBJ2-7; TRBD1 aligns across 7 bases. This CDR3 contains 13 residues. The ends lost 6 bases at V and 0 bases at J; junction bases unmatched: 5. The germline V gene has CDR1 GTSNPN and CDR2 SVGIG (reference sequence). The CDR3 protein is CACLGQNSYEQYF. In DNA form, the CDR3 reads TGTGCCTGTCTGGGACAGAACTCCTACGAGCAGTACTTC.

The chain joins TRBV18 to TRBJ1-6, with D possibly being TRBD1 (5 bases). Germline assignment: CDR1 KGHSH and CDR2 LQKENI. CDR3 length equals 13 residues. The V gene lost 0 bases and the J gene lost 10 bases, with 7 bases spanning the gap. The chain's CDR3 is CASSPPGESPLHF. CDR3 in DNA: TGTGCCAGCTCACCACCGGGGGAATCACCCCTCCACTTT.